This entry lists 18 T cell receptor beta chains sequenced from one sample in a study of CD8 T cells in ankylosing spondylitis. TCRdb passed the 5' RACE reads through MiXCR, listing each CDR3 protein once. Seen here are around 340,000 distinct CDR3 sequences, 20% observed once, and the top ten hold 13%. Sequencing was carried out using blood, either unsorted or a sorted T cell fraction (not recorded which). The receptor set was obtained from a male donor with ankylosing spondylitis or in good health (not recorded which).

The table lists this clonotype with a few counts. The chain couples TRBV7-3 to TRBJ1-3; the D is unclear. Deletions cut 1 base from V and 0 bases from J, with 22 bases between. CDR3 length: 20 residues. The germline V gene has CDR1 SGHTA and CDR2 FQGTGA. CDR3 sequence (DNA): TGTGCCAGCAGCTTAATTGTGATTGAGGCTTCAGGCGTCTCTGGAAACACCATATATTTT. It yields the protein CASSLIVIEASGVSGNTIYF.

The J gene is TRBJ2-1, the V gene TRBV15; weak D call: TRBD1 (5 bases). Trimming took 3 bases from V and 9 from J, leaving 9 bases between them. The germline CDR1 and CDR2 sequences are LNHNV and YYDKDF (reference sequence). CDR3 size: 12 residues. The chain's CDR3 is CATSSQGSEQFF. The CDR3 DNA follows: TGTGCCACCAGCAGCCAGGGAAGTGAGCAGTTCTTC. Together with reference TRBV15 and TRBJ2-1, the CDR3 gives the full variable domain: DAMVIQNPRYQVTQFGKPVTLSCSQTLNHNVMYWYQQKSSQAPKLLFHYYDKDFNNEADTPDNFQSRRPNTSFCFLDIRSPGLGDTAMYLCATSSQGSEQFFGPGTRLTVL.

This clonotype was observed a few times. CDR3 sequence (DNA): TGCAGTGCTAGATCCCAGGGGGCCTACGAGCAGTACTTC. Amino acid sequence: CSARSQGAYEQYF. The J gene is TRBJ2-7, the V gene TRBV20-1; TRBD1 matches at 7 bases. Germline V CDR1 and CDR2: DFQATT, SNEGSKA (reference sequence). The CDR3 loop spans 13 amino acids. J lost 2 bases, V lost 2 bases, and 3 bases had no gene match.

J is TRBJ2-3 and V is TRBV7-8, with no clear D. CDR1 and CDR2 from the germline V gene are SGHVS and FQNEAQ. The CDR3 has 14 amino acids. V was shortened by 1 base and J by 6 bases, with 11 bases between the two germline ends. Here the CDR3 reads CASSLGLRGDTQYF. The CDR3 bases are TGTGCCAGCAGCTTAGGGCTCCGTGGGGATACGCAGTATTTT.

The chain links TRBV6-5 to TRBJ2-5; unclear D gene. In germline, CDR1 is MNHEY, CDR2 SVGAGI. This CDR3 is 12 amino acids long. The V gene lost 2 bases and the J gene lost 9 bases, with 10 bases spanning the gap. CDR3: CASSYGPGPQYF. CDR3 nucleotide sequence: TGTGCCAGCAGTTACGGTCCCGGACCCCAGTACTTC.

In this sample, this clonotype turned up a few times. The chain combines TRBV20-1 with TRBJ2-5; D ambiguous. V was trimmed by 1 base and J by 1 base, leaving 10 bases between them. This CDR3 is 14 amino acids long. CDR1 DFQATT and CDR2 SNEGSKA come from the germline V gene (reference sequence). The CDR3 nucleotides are TGCAGTGCTAGAGCCGTGACACTCCAAGAGACCCAGTACTTC. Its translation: CSARAVTLQETQYF.

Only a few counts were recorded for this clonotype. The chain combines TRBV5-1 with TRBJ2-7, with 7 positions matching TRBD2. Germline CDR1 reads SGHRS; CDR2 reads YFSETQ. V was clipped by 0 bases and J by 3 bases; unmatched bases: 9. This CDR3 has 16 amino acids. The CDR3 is CASSLDAGVRGYEQYF. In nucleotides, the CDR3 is TGCGCCAGCAGCTTGGACGCGGGGGTTCGGGGCTACGAGCAGTACTTC.

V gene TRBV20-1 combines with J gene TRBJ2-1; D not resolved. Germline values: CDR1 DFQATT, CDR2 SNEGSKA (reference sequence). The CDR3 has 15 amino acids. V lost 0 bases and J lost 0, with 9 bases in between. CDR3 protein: CSARDDSFSYNEQFF. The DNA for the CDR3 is TGCAGTGCTAGAGATGACTCCTTCTCCTACAATGAGCAGTTCTTC.

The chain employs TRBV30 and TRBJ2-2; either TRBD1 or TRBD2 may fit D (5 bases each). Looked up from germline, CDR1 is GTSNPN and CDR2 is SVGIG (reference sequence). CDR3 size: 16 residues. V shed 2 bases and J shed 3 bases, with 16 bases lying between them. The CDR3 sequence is CAWSPRGALDTGELFF. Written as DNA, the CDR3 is TGTGCCTGGAGTCCCCGAGGGGCTTTGGACACCGGGGAGCTGTTTTTT.

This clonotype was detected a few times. The CDR3 DNA follows: TGTGCCAGCAGCGACCTTGGGACAGGCCTTAATTCACCCCTCCACTTT. This sequence encodes CASSDLGTGLNSPLHF. V usage is TRBV27 and J usage is TRBJ1-6; 8 bases align to TRBD1. From germline, CDR1 is MNHEY and CDR2 SMNVEV (reference sequence). The CDR3 covers 16 residues. V was clipped by 6 bases and J by 6 bases; unmatched bases: 10.

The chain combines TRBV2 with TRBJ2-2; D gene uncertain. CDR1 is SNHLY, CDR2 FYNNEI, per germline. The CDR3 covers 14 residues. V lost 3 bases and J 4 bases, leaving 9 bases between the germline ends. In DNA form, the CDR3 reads TGTGCCAGCAGTGAGGCAGGAGCCACCGGGGAGCTGTTTTTT. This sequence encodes CASSEAGATGELFF.

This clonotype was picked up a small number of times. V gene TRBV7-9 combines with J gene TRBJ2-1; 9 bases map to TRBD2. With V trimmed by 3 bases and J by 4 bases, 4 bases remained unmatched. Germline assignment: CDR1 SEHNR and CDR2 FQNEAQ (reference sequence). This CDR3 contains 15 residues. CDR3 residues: CASSFATSGYNEQFF. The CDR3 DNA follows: TGTGCCAGCAGCTTCGCCACTAGCGGGTACAATGAGCAGTTCTTC.

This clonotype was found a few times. This CDR3 reads CASSSGLVPDTQYF. The CDR3 DNA reads TGTGCCAGCAGTTCCGGACTAGTACCAGATACGCAGTATTTT. V gene TRBV12-3 or TRBV12-4 combines with J gene TRBJ2-3, with 7 bases matching TRBD2. With V trimmed by 4 bases and J by 4 bases, 5 bases remained unmatched. The CDR3 is 14 amino acids.

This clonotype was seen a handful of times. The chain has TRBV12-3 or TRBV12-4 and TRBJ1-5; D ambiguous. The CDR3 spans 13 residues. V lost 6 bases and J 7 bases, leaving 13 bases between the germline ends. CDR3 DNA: TGTGCCAGCAGCCATCCCGGGAGGCAGCCCCAGCATTTT. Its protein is CASSHPGRQPQHF.

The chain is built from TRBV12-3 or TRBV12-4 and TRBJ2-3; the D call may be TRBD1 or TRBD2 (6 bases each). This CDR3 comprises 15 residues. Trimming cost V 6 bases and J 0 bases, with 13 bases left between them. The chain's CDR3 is CASRRGEYSTDTQYF. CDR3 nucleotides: TGTGCCAGCAGAAGGGGGGAGTATAGCACAGATACGCAGTATTTT.

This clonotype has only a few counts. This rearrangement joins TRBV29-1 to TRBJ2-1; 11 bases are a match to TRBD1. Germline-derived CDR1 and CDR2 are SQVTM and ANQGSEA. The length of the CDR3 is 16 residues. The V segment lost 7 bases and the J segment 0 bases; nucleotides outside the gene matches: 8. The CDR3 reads CSAEGDRGISYNEQFF. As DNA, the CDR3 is TGCAGCGCCGAAGGGGACAGGGGGATCTCCTACAATGAGCAGTTCTTC.

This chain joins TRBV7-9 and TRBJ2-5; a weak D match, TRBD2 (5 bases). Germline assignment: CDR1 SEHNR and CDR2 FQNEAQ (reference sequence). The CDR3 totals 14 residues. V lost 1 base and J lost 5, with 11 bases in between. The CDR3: CASSLGTGWETQYF. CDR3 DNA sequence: TGTGCCAGCAGCTTAGGGACGGGATGGGAGACCCAGTACTTC.

The CDR3 loop reads CSVEVLYNEQFF. The CDR3 bases are TGCAGCGTTGAAGTCCTCTACAATGAGCAGTTCTTC. The chain combines TRBV29-1 with TRBJ2-1; D gene ambiguous. This CDR3 is 12 amino acids long. Germline lookup yields CDR1 SQVTM and CDR2 ANQGSEA. V gave up 1 base and J gave up 3 bases, with 4 bases separating them.